Below, 21 T cell receptor beta chains from the same sample are listed, as sequenced in a study of Graves' ophthalmopathy and Graves' hyperthyroidism. Scientists amplified the TCR beta CDR3 regions from RNA transcripts. Amplification began with first-round RT-PCR using HTBI primers, then second-round multiplex PCR was performed. TCRdb re-called the multiplex PCR reads through MiXCR, storing one row per CDR3 protein. The sample lists about 700,000 distinct CDR3 sequences, about 44% seen once, with around 40% in the top ten. Material: peripheral blood. The receptors originated from an adult man with Graves' ophthalmopathy.

This clonotype was seen many times. This rearrangement joins TRBV12-3 or TRBV12-4 to TRBJ1-4, with 9 bases fitting TRBD1. V shed 6 bases and J 7 bases; nucleotides not matched to a gene: 9. This CDR3 has 15 residues. The CDR3, as DNA: TGTGCCAGCAGGTCGAACAGGGGGCAAGGTGAAAAACTGTTTTTT. Its protein product is CASRSNRGQGEKLFF.

This clonotype came up once. Because it lacks the conserved phenylalanine or tryptophan at the end, this CDR3 is likely a read error. It is unclear where the CDR3 begins or ends on the DNA, so no DNA is shown, and the CDR3 is as TCRdb lists it. The chain links TRBV7-9 to TRBJ2-6; no DNA check was done on the table's D call, TRBD1. Germline values: CDR1 SEHNR, CDR2 FQNEAQ (reference sequence). The CDR3 numbers 10 amino acids, ends counted. This chain's CDR3 is CASSLWQAGA.

The sample holds a few counts of this clonotype. The rearrangement links TRBV7-2 to TRBJ2-7; either TRBD1 or TRBD2 may supply D (5 bases each). V was pared by 4 bases and J by 2 bases, with 15 bases between. Germline V gene lookup returns CDR1 SGHTA and CDR2 FQGNSA. The CDR3 extends over 15 amino acids. CDR3 DNA sequence: TGTGCCAGCAGCTCAAGCTCCCGGGACCCCTACGAGCAGTACTTC. This translates into CASSSSSRDPYEQYF.

This clonotype was recorded many times. This chain joins TRBV6-5 and TRBJ2-7; D unresolved. Germline loops: CDR1 MNHEY, CDR2 SVGAGI. Trimming removed 4 bases at V and 1 base at J, with 8 bases between. The CDR3 is 13 residues long. The DNA for the CDR3 is TGTGCCAGCAGTTTACGCAGGTCCTACGAGCAGTACTTC. This codes for CASSLRRSYEQYF.

This chain links TRBV12-3 or TRBV12-4 with TRBJ1-6; 10 bases line up with TRBD1. Trimming took 6 bases from V and 9 from J; bases not matched to a gene: 8. The CDR3 runs to 15 residues. Here the CDR3 DNA reads TGTGCCAGCAGACAGGGACAGGGGACCTTTTCACCCCTCCACTTT. It is translated as CASRQGQGTFSPLHF.

This clonotype was counted only a few times. The rearrangement links TRBV7-9 to TRBJ2-7, with D possibly TRBD2 on 6 matching bases. The germline CDR1 and CDR2 sequences are SEHNR and FQNEAQ (reference sequence). This CDR3 comprises 14 residues. With 4 bases removed from V and 4 bases from J, the gap between germline ends came to 14 bases. The CDR3 sequence is CASSSKEGRYEQYF. CDR3 in DNA: TGTGCCAGCAGCTCCAAGGAGGGTCGGTACGAGCAGTACTTC.

Worth noting for this clonotype: A much larger clone differs by one base, so this may be a read error. This chain links TRBV29-1 with TRBJ2-5; the D gene is possibly TRBD1 (5 bases). The CDR3 contains 11 residues. Looked up from germline, CDR1 is SQVTM and CDR2 is ANQGSEA. CDR3 amino acids: CSAQGWETQYF. The DNA of the CDR3 is TGCAGTGCTCAGGGTTGGGAGACCCAGTACTTC.

The chain uses TRBV7-6 and TRBJ2-5; 7 bases match TRBD2. The J segment lost 5 bases and the V segment lost 5 bases, leaving 11 bases of the junction unmatched. Germline V gene lookup returns CDR1 SGHVS and CDR2 FNYEAQ. The CDR3 sequence is 15 residues long. The CDR3: CASSQKTSPGETQYF. The DNA of the CDR3 is TGTGCCAGCAGCCAAAAGACTAGCCCGGGGGAGACCCAGTACTTC.

This clonotype was detected many times. V usage is TRBV10-3 and J usage is TRBJ1-1; D uncertain. V gave up 4 bases and J gave up 1 base, with 10 bases separating them. CDR3 length: 14 residues. Germline CDR1 and CDR2: ENHRY and SYGVKD. DNA for the CDR3: TGTGCCATCAGTGTTGGAGGGTGGAACACTGAAGCTTTCTTT. It specifies CAISVGGWNTEAFF.

This clonotype has just a few counts. The chain joins TRBV9 to TRBJ1-2; D not certain. V was trimmed by 0 bases and J by 2 bases, leaving 20 bases between them. The CDR3 runs 18 residues. Germline CDR1 and CDR2: SGDLS and YYNGEE. CDR3 nucleotides: TGTGCCAGCAGCGTAGCTTCTGACACCTTCTTTGGGAACTATGGCTACACCTTC. Translating it yields CASSVASDTFFGNYGYTF.

This clonotype was found once. The chain employs TRBV29-1 and TRBJ2-2, with 7 bases matching TRBD2. Trimming took 8 bases from V and 1 from J; bases not matched to a gene: 19. The CDR3 loop spans 18 amino acids. In germline, CDR1 is SQVTM, CDR2 ANQGSEA. Here the CDR3 DNA reads TGCAGCTGCCTTGGGGAGGGGCCTTCGGGAGGGAACACCGGGGAGCTGTTTTTT. Translated, it gives CSCLGEGPSGGNTGELFF.

This clonotype has at least ten counts. The chain uses TRBV10-3 and TRBJ2-6; the D call may be TRBD1 or TRBD2 (5 bases each). Germline assignment: CDR1 ENHRY and CDR2 SYGVKD. V dropped 3 bases and J dropped 0 bases, with 12 bases sitting between them. The CDR3 has 17 residues. The CDR3 spells CAISEIRGDSGANVLTF. The CDR3 nucleotides read TGTGCCATCAGTGAAATCCGGGGCGACTCTGGGGCCAACGTCCTGACTTTC.

The V and J genes are TRBV11-2 and TRBJ1-1; 10 nucleotides align to TRBD1. Germline CDR1 is SGHAT and CDR2 is FQNNGV. The CDR3 extends over 15 amino acids. The V and J ends lost 5 bases and 5 bases, in that order; junction bases with no gene match: 8. As DNA, the CDR3 is TGTGCCAGCAGCGTTAGGGACAGGGGACCTACTGAAGCTTTCTTT. Protein: CASSVRDRGPTEAFF.

Remarks on this clonotype: Possible read error: a much larger clone is one base away. V gene TRBV11-2 combines with J gene TRBJ2-5, with TRBD1 as a possible D gene (6 bases). Germline lookup yields CDR1 SGHAT and CDR2 FQNNGV. This CDR3 has 13 residues. The CDR3: CASSFAGVETPYF. DNA of the CDR3: TGTGCCAGCAGCTTCGCAGGGGTGGAGACCCCGTACTTC.

This chain links TRBV25-1 with TRBJ2-6; 12 bases line up with TRBD1. This CDR3 has 18 residues. Germline CDR1 is MGHDK and CDR2 is SYGVNS. After removal of 8 bases from V and 4 bases from J, the junction contained 12 bases not matched to a gene. CDR3 amino acids: CASGVTGQGARGANVLTF. The CDR3 DNA follows: TGTGCCAGCGGCGTAACGGGACAGGGGGCGCGGGGGGCCAACGTCCTGACTTTC.

This clonotype was recorded a few times. The chain uses TRBV7-9 and TRBJ1-1, with a possible D match to TRBD1 (5 bases). Germline CDR1 is SEHNR and CDR2 is FQNEAQ (reference sequence). V was trimmed by 5 bases and J by 3 bases, leaving 13 bases between them. This CDR3 is built from 14 residues. The CDR3 sequence: CASSRREWDTEAFF. The CDR3 DNA is TGTGCCAGCAGCCGCAGGGAGTGGGACACTGAAGCTTTCTTT.

Note on this clonotype: The conserved closing phenylalanine or tryptophan is absent in this CDR3, likely reflecting a read error. The chain uses TRBV7-2 and TRBJ1-1; D unclear. The CDR3 length is 13 residues. Germline V gene lookup returns CDR1 SGHTA and CDR2 FQGNSA. The V and J ends lost 4 bases and 5 bases respectively, with 11 bases between them. The CDR3 coding sequence is TGTGCCAGCAGCTCCGACCACTTAACTGAAGCTTTCTCT. This gives the protein CASSSDHLTEAFS.

The V and J genes are TRBV5-5 and TRBJ2-5; TRBD1 matches at 9 bases. Germline assignment: CDR1 SGHKS and CDR2 YYEKEE (reference sequence). The CDR3 contains 18 residues. V gave up 4 bases and J gave up 5 bases; unmatched junction bases: 18. The CDR3 sequence is CASSDVEPGTGWLETQYF. The CDR3 DNA follows: TGTGCCAGCAGCGACGTCGAGCCGGGGACAGGGTGGTTGGAGACCCAGTACTTC.

This clonotype was observed many times. This chain joins TRBV7-2 and TRBJ1-2; tentatively, D is TRBD1 (6 bases). V shed 5 bases and J shed 8 bases, with 12 bases lying between them. This CDR3 has 12 residues. Germline CDR1 is SGHTA and CDR2 is FQGNSA. CDR3 residues: CASSADRSGYTF. The CDR3 DNA sequence: TGTGCCAGCAGCGCCGACAGGAGCGGCTACACCTTC.

V and J are TRBV7-9 and TRBJ1-1; D gene ambiguous. Looked up from germline, CDR1 is SEHNR and CDR2 is FQNEAQ (reference sequence). CDR3 length: 13 residues. Trimming shortened V by 1 base and J by 6 bases, and 9 bases separated the two germline ends. In DNA, the CDR3 is TGTGCCAGCAGCTTAGGGGCTTACCCTGAAGCTTTCTTT. Encoded protein: CASSLGAYPEAFF. Combining the CDR3 with reference TRBV7-9 and TRBJ1-1 gives the whole variable domain DTGVSQNPRHKITKRGQNVTFRCDPISEHNRLYWYRQTLGQGPEFLTYFQNEAQLEKSRLLSDRFSAERPKGSFSTLEIQRTEQGDSAMYLCASSLGAYPEAFFGQGTRLTVV.

This clonotype was observed many times. The chain couples TRBV2 to TRBJ1-6; weak D call: TRBD1 (5 bases). Deletions cut 8 bases from V and 9 bases from J, with 17 bases between. This CDR3 has 14 amino acids. The germline V gene has CDR1 SNHLY and CDR2 FYNNEI. The CDR3 DNA sequence: TGTGCCAGCGATAGGGATCAGGGAGGTTCACCCCTCCACTTT. Protein product: CASDRDQGGSPLHF.